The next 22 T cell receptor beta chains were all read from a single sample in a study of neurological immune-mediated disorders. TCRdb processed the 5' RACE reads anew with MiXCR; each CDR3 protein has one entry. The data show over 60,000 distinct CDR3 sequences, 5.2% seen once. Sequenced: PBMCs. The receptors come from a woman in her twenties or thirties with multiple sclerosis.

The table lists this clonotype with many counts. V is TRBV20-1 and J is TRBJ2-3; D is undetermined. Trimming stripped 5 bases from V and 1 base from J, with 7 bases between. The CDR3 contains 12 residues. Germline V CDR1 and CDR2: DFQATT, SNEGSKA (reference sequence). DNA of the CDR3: TGCAGTGCTTTAGCCCGCACAGATACGCAGTATTTT. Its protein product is CSALARTDTQYF.

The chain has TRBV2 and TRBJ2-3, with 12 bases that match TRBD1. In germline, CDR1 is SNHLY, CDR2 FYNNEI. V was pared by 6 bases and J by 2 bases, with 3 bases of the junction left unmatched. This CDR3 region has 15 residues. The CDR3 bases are TGTGCCAGCAGGGGACAGGGGGCTGTCACAGATACGCAGTATTTT. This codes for CASRGQGAVTDTQYF.

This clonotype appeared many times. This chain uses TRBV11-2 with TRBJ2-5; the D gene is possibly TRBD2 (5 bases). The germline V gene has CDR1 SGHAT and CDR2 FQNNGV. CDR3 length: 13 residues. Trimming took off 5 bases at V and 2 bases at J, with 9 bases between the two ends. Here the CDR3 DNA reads TGTGCCAGCAGCCCCGGGGTACAAGAGACCCAGTACTTC. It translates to CASSPGVQETQYF.

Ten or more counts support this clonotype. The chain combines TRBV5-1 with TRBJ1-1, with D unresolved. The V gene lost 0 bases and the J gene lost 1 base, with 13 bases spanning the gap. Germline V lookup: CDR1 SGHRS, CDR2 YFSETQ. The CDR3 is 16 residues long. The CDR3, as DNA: TGCGCCAGCAGCTTGGTCATCGTAGCCGAGAACACTGAAGCTTTCTTT. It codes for CASSLVIVAENTEAFF.

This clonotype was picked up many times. The CDR3 protein is CSAPRPPGGYEQYF. The CDR3 nucleotides are TGCAGTGCTCCTCGACCCCCGGGAGGGTACGAGCAGTACTTC. V and J are TRBV20-1 and TRBJ2-7; 8 bases are shared with TRBD2. This CDR3 spans 14 amino acids. CDR1 is DFQATT, CDR2 SNEGSKA, per germline (reference sequence). The J segment lost 4 bases and the V segment lost 5 bases, leaving 10 bases of the junction unmatched.

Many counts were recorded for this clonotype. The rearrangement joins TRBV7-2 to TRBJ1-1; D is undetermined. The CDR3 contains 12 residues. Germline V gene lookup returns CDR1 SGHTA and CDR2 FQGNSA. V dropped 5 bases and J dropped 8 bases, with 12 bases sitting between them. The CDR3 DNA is TGTGCCAGCAGCCTCGGGCTAGGAGAAGCTTTCTTT. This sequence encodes CASSLGLGEAFF.

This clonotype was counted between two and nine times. CDR3 protein: CASSGLAGADTQYF. Written as DNA, the CDR3 is TGCGCCAGCAGCGGGCTAGCGGGGGCAGATACGCAGTATTTT. The V gene is TRBV5-1, the J gene TRBJ2-3, with 10 bases that match TRBD2. Trimming removed 4 bases from V and 4 bases from J; junction bases left unmatched: 3. Germline CDR1 reads SGHRS; CDR2 reads YFSETQ. The CDR3 loop spans 14 amino acids. The full variable domain, rest sourced from reference TRBV5-1 and TRBJ2-3, is KAGVTQTPRYLIKTRGQQVTLSCSPISGHRSVSWYQQTPGQGLQFLFEYFSETQRNKGNFPGRFSGRQFSNSRSEMNVSTLELGDSALYLCASSGLAGADTQYFGPGTRLTVL.

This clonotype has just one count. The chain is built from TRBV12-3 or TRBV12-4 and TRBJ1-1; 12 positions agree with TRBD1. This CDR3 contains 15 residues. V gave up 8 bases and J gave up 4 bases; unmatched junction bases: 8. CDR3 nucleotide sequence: TGTGCCAGCGGGACAGGGGGCAGGTGGGTCACTGAAGCTTTCTTT. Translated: CASGTGGRWVTEAFF.

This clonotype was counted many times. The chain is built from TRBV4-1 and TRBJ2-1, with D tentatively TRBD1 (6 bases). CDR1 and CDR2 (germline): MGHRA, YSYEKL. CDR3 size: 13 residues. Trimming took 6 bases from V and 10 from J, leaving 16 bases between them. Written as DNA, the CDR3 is TGCGCCAGCAGGGACAAAGGACAGCCCGAGCAGTTCTTC. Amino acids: CASRDKGQPEQFF.

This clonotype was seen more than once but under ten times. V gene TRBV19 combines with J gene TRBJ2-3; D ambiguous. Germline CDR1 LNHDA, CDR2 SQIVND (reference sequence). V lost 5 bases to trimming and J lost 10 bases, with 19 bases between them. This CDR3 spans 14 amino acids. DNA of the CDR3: TGTGCCAGTAGTCCGGGCTCAACCATCTGGGCGCAGTATTTT. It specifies CASSPGSTIWAQYF.

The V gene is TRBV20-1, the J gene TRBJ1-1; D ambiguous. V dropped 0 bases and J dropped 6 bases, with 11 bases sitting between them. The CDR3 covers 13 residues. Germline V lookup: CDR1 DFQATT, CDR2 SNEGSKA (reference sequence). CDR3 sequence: CSARDNGGSEAFF. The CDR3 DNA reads TGCAGTGCTAGAGATAATGGAGGTTCTGAAGCTTTCTTT.

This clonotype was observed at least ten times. The CDR3 DNA sequence: TGTGCCAGCAGTTACTCGATCCGTGGTGGTCAGCCCCAGCATTTT. This translates into CASSYSIRGGQPQHF. The V and J genes are TRBV6-5 and TRBJ1-5; D remains ambiguous. Germline assignment: CDR1 MNHEY and CDR2 SVGAGI. The CDR3 length is 15 residues. The V and J ends lost 0 bases and 6 bases respectively, with 12 bases between them.

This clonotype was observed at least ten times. The chain's CDR3 is CASSEATGAGSTGVNTQYF. The CDR3 DNA follows: TGTGCCAGCAGTGAGGCGACAGGGGCTGGGAGTACGGGGGTAAATACGCAGTATTTT. V gene TRBV25-1 combines with J gene TRBJ2-3; 8 positions match TRBD1. Germline values: CDR1 MGHDK, CDR2 SYGVNS. There are 19 residues in the CDR3. V dropped 3 bases and J dropped 7; count of bases not matched to a gene: 21.

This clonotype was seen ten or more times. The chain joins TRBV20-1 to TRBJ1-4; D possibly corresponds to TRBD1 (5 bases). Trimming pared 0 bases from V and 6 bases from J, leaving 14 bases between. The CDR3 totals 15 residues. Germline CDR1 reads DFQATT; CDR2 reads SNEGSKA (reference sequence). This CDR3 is CSARELQGRHEKLFF. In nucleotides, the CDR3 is TGCAGTGCTAGAGAGCTTCAGGGAAGGCATGAAAAACTGTTTTTT.

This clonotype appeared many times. Here the CDR3 DNA reads TGCAGTGCTGAAGCAGAGAGCCGGACGTATGGAAACACCATATATTTT. Amino acid sequence: CSAEAESRTYGNTIYF. This chain uses TRBV20-1 with TRBJ1-3; D is undetermined. The CDR3 length is 16 residues. CDR1 and CDR2 (germline): DFQATT, SNEGSKA (reference sequence). Trimming shortened V by 5 bases and J by 3 bases, and 20 bases separated the two germline ends.

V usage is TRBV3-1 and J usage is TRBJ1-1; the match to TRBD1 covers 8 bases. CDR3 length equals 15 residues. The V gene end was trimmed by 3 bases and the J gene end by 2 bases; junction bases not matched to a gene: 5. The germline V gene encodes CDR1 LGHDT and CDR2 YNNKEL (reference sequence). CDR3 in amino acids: CASSHGDRRNTEAFF. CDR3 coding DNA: TGTGCCAGCAGCCACGGGGACAGGCGCAACACTGAAGCTTTCTTT.

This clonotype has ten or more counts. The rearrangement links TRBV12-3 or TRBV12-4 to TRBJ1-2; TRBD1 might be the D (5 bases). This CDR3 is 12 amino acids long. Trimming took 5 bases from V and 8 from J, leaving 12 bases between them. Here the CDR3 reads CASSPDSGGYTF. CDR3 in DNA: TGTGCCAGCAGTCCAGACAGTGGCGGCTACACCTTC.

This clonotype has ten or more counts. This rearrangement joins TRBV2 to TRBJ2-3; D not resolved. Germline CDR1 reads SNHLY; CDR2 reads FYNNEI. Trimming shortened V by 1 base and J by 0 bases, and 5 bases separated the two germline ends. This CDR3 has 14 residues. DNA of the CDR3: TGTGCCAGCAGTGAAGGCGACAGCACAGATACGCAGTATTTT. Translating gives CASSEGDSTDTQYF.

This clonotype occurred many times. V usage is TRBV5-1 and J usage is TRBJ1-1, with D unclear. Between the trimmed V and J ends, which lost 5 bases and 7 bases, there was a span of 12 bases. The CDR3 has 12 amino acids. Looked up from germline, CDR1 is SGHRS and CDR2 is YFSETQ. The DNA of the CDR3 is TGCGCCAGCAGGTCGACAATCGATGAAGCTTTCTTT. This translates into CASRSTIDEAFF. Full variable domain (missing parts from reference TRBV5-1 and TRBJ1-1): KAGVTQTPRYLIKTRGQQVTLSCSPISGHRSVSWYQQTPGQGLQFLFEYFSETQRNKGNFPGRFSGRQFSNSRSEMNVSTLELGDSALYLCASRSTIDEAFFGQGTRLTVV.

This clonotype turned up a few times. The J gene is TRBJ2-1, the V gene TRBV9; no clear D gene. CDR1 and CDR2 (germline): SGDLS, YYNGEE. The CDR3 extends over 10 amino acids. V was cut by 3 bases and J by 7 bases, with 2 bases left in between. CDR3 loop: CASSENEQFF. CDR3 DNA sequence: TGTGCCAGCAGCGAGAATGAGCAGTTCTTC.

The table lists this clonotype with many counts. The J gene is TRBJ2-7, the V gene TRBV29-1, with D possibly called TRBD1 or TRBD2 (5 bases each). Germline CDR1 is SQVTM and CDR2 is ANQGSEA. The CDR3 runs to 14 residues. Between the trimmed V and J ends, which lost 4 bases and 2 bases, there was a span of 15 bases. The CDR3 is CSVGNLGTAYEQYF. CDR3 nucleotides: TGCAGCGTTGGCAACCTCGGGACGGCCTACGAGCAGTACTTC.

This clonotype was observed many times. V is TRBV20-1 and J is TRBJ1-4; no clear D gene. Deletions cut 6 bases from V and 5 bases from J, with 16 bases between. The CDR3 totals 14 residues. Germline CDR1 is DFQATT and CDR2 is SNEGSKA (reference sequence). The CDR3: CSADPAVRNEKLFF. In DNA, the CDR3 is TGCAGTGCCGACCCGGCCGTCCGAAATGAAAAACTGTTTTTT.